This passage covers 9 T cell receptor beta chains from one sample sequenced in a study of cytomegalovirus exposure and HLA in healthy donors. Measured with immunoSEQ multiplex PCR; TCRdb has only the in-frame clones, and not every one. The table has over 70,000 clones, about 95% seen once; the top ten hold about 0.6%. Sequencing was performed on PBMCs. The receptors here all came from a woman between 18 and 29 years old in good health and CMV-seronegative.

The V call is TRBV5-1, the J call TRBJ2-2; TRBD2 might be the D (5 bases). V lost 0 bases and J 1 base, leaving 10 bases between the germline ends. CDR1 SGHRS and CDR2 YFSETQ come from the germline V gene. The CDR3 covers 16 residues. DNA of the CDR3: TGCGCCAGCAGCTTGGGGTACGGGGTGAACACCGGGGAGCTGTTTTTT. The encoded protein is CASSLGYGVNTGELFF.

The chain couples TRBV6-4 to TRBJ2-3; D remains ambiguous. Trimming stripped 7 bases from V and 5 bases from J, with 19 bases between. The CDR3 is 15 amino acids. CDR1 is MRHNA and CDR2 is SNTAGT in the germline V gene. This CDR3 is CASTPIPGGRDTQYF. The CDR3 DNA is TGTGCCAGCACCCCCATTCCGGGTGGAAGAGATACGCAGTATTTT.

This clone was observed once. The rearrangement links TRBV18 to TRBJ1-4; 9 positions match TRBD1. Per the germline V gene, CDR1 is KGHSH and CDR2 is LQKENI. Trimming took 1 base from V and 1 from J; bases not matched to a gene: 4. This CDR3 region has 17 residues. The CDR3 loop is CASSPRQGGGTNEKLFF. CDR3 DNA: TGTGCCAGCTCACCACGACAGGGGGGAGGAACTAATGAAAAACTGTTTTTT.

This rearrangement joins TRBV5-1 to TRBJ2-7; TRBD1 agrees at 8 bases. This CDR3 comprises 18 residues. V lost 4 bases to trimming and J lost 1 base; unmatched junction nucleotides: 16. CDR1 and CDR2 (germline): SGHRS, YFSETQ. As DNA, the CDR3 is TGCGCCAGCAGCCTTAACGCCGACAGGGGCCTTAGTTCCTACGAGCAGTACTTC. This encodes CASSLNADRGLSSYEQYF.

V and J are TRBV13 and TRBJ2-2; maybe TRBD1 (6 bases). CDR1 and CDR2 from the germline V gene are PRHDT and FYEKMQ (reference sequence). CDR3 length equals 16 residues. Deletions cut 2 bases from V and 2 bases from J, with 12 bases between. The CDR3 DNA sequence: TGTGCCAGCAGCTTATATAGGGGGTCCAACACCGGGGAGCTGTTTTTT. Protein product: CASSLYRGSNTGELFF.

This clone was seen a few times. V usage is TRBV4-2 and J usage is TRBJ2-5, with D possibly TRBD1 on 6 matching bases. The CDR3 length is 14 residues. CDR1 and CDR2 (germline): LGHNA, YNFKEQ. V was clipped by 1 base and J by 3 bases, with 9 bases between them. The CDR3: CASSQAGHKETQYF. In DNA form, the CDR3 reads TGTGCCAGCAGCCAAGCGGGACACAAAGAGACCCAGTACTTC.

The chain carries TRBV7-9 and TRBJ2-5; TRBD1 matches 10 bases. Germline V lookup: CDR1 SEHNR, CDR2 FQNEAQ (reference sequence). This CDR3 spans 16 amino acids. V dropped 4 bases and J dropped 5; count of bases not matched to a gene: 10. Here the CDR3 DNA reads TGTGCCAGCAGCTCGAGGGACAGGGGCCCCCTCGAGACCCAGTACTTC. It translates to CASSSRDRGPLETQYF.

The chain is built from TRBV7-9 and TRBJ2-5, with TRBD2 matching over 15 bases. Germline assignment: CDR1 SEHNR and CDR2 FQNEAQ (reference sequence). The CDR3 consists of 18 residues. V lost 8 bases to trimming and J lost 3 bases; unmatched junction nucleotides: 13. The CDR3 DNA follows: TGTGCCAGCGTACGGGGACTAGCGGGGGGATCGATCGAAGAGACCCAGTACTTC. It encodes CASVRGLAGGSIEETQYF.

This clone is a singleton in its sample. As DNA, the CDR3 is TGTGCCAGCAGAAAGGCCGGGACTCTCTTTGCAGATACGCAGTATTTT. Residues: CASRKAGTLFADTQYF. The chain combines TRBV7-2 with TRBJ2-3; D may be TRBD2 (6 bases). The ends were cut back, 6 bases at V and 4 bases at J, with 20 bases in the middle. The CDR3 sequence is 16 residues long. CDR1 is SGHTA and CDR2 is FQGNSA in the germline V gene.